This TCR beta chain was sequenced in a study of a mutant IDH1 vaccine in newly diagnosed glioma. V dropped 3 bases and J dropped 4 bases, with 15 bases sitting between them. The CDR3 contains 15 residues. Looked up from germline, CDR1 is KGHSH and CDR2 is LQKENI. Time point given: baseline, week 1 (first vaccination visit). Sample treatment: pre-vaccination baseline after standard-of-care therapy. This table comes from immunoSEQ multiplex PCR, and its TCRdb copy is limited to in-frame clones, with some not included. The sample includes about 46,000 clones, 70% to 80% seen only once; the top ten take 1.5% to 2%.

The receptor was isolated from a middle-aged woman with glioma. The chain links TRBV18 to TRBJ1-2; unclear D gene. The starting material was PBMCs, obtained from a glioma patient treated with radiotherapy, temozolomide or both. The CDR3 DNA reads TGTGCCAGCTCACCTGACACTGGAAGCTTCTATGGCTACACCTTC. This gives the protein CASSPDTGSFYGYTF.